This T cell receptor beta chain derives from a study of Ad26.COV2.S vaccination and SARS-CoV-2 variants. Study-wide results and limits: Higher spike-specific TCR breadth was found in vaccine recipients than in placebo recipients.

Concerning this clone itself: Its target is unknown.

Treatment specified: roughly 18 received Ad26.COV2.S at low or high dose, single or two shots; five or six received placebo; per-sample allocation not given. Sampling happened 63 days after the first vaccine or placebo injection. V lost 6 bases and J 2 bases, leaving 7 bases between the germline ends. In germline, CDR1 is WSHSY, CDR2 SAAADI. The CDR3 length is 12 residues. This table comes from immunoSEQ multiplex PCR, and its TCRdb copy is limited to in-frame clones, with some not included. Seen here are about 250,000 clones, over 75% observed once, and the top ten hold around 3%. This material consisted of peripheral blood, taken in a trial of Ad26.COV2.S vaccine versus placebo. The source of this sequence is a person between 18 and 65 years old who received the Ad26.COV2.S COVID-19 vaccine or a placebo. This rearrangement joins TRBV10-2 to TRBJ1-1; D unresolved. The CDR3 sequence: CASRFVNTEAFF. The CDR3 DNA is TGCGCCAGCAGATTTGTAAACACTGAAGCTTTCTTT.